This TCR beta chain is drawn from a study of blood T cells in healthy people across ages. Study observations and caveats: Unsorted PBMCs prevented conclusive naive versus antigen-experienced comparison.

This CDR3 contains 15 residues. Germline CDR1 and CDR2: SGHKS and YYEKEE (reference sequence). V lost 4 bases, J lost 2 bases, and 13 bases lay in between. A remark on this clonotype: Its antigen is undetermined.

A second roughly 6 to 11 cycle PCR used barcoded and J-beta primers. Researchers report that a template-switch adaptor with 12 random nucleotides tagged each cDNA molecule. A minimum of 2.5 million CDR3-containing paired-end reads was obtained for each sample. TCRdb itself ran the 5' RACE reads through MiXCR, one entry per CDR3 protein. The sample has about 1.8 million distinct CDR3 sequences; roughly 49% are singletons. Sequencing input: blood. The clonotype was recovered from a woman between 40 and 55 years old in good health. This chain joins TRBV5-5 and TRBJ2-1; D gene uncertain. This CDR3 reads CASSPRAGAYNEQFF. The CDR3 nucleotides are TGTGCCAGCAGCCCCCGGGCTGGGGCCTACAATGAGCAGTTCTTC. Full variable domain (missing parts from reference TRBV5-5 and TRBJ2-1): DAGVTQSPTHLIKTRGQQVTLRCSPISGHKSVSWYQQVLGQGPQFIFQYYEKEERGRGNFPDRFSARQFPNYSSELNVNALLLGDSALYLCASSPRAGAYNEQFFGPGTRLTVL.